This T cell receptor beta chain was recorded in a study of blood T cell repertoires in COVID-19. As for the study in general: Sites in the United States, Italy and Spain provided acute and convalescent COVID-19 samples.

The Seattle site enrolled patients during active infection and followed them longitudinally. Trimming removed 5 bases from V and 6 bases from J; junction bases left unmatched: 7. Germline V gene data show CDR1 as SGHTA and CDR2 as FQGNSA. This CDR3 has 14 amino acids. Original data processing: Amplification with reference gene primers provided the estimates of nucleated cell counts. The data were produced by immunoSEQ multiplex PCR, yet TCRdb's version contains in-frame clones alone and is incomplete. D and trimming were read from the DNA, whereas the V and J calls and clone size are those reported in that table. The table has fewer than 300,000 clones, 91% seen once.

The chain couples TRBV7-2 to TRBJ2-3, with 8 bases identical to TRBD2. The source is a person aged 18 to 35 with COVID-19, enrolled during active disease. The sample comprised peripheral blood. For the CDR3, the DNA is TGTGCCAGCAGCCCCCTAGCGGGTGGGGATACGCAGTATTTT. Translation gives CASSPLAGGDTQYF.